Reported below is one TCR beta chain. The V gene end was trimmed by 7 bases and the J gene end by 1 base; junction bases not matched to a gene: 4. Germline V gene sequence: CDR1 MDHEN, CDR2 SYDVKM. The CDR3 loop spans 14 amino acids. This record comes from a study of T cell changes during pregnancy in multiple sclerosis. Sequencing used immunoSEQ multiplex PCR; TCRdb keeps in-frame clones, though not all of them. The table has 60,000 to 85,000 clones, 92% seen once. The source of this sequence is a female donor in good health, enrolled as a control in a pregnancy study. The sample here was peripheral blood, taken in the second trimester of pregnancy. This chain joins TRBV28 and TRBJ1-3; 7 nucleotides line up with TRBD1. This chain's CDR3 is CASTKQGSGNTIYF. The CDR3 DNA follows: TGTGCCAGCACTAAACAGGGGTCTGGAAACACCATATATTTT.